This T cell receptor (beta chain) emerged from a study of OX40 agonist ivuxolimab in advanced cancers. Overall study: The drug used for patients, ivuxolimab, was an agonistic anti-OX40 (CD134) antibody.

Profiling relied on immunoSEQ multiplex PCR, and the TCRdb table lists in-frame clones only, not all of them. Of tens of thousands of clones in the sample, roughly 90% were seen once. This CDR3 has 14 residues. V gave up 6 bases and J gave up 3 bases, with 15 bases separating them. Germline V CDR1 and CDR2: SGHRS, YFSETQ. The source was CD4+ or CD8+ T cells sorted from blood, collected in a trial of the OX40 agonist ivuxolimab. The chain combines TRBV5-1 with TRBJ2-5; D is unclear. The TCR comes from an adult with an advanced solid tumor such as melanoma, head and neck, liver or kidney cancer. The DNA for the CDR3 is TGCGCCAGCAACAATGGGCCCCCCGAAGAGACCCAGTACTTC. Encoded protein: CASNNGPPEETQYF.